This passage covers 14 T cell receptor beta chains from one sample sequenced in a study of cytotoxic CD8 clonotypes in ibrutinib-treated CLL. The repertoire was sequenced with immunoSEQ multiplex PCR; TCRdb's copy has only in-frame clones and lacks some. Here the sample spans about 300,000 clones, less than 85% being singletons. The specimen comprised PBMCs, sampled at disease progression, from a patient treated with ibrutinib. These TCRs come from a human donor with chronic lymphocytic leukemia.

V usage is TRBV7-9 and J usage is TRBJ1-5, with 7 bases fitting TRBD1. The CDR3 length is 13 residues. The trim removed 8 bases at V and 6 bases at J, leaving 7 bases unmatched. Germline lookup yields CDR1 SEHNR and CDR2 FQNEAQ (reference sequence). The CDR3 coding sequence is TGTGCCAGCGGCAGGGGGGATGGTCAGCCCCAGCATTTT. It codes for CASGRGDGQPQHF.

The chain carries TRBV7-2 and TRBJ2-3; D perhaps matches TRBD2 (5 bases). This CDR3 contains 14 residues. V was trimmed by 1 base and J by 5 bases, leaving 10 bases between them. CDR1 and CDR2 from the germline V gene are SGHTA and FQGNSA. As DNA, the CDR3 is TGTGCCAGCAGCTTAGGAGGGCCGGAAGATACGCAGTATTTT. Amino acids: CASSLGGPEDTQYF.

This clone has more than one count but fewer than ten. The rearrangement joins TRBV6-5 to TRBJ2-2; D not resolved. In germline, CDR1 is MNHEY, CDR2 SVGAGI. V lost 6 bases and J 5 bases, leaving 16 bases between the germline ends. The CDR3 extends over 15 amino acids. CDR3 sequence reads: CASSPTTVGTGELFF. The CDR3 bases are TGTGCCAGCAGCCCGACGACGGTGGGAACCGGGGAGCTGTTTTTT.

The rearrangement uses TRBV5-1 and TRBJ1-2; D gene unclear. Trimming removed 5 bases at V and 1 base at J, with 9 bases between. The CDR3 extends over 13 amino acids. Germline values: CDR1 SGHRS, CDR2 YFSETQ. The DNA for the CDR3 is TGCGCCAGCAGTCTCGGTCTTAACTATGGCTACACCTTC. This sequence encodes CASSLGLNYGYTF.

The chain has TRBV9 and TRBJ1-3; D remains unclear. Germline V gives CDR1 SGDLS, CDR2 YYNGEE. CDR3 length: 15 amino acids. The V gene lost 4 bases and the J gene lost 2 bases, with 13 bases spanning the gap. The CDR3 reads CASSTLHGTGNTIYF. The CDR3 DNA reads as TGTGCCAGCAGCACCCTTCACGGGACTGGAAACACCATATATTTT.

This clone was detected only once. V and J are TRBV2 and TRBJ2-7; D remains ambiguous. This CDR3 is built from 12 residues. The ends were cut back, 5 bases at V and 0 bases at J, with 5 bases in the middle. The germline CDR1 and CDR2 sequences are SNHLY and FYNNEI. CDR3: CASSFTSYEQYF. The CDR3 DNA reads TGTGCCAGCAGTTTTACCTCCTACGAGCAGTACTTC.

The V gene is TRBV10-2, the J gene TRBJ2-5; D is perhaps TRBD2 (7 bases). From germline, CDR1 is WSHSY and CDR2 SAAADI. The CDR3 consists of 13 residues. V lost 6 bases and J lost 5, with 13 bases in between. The CDR3 nucleotides read TGCGCCAGCAGGGTGGGGGGGGCGGAGACCCAGTACTTC. Residues: CASRVGGAETQYF.

In this sample, this clone turned up a few times. This sequence joins TRBV27 and TRBJ2-1; the D is unclear. Trimming stripped 2 bases from V and 6 bases from J, with 8 bases between. Germline CDR1 reads MNHEY; CDR2 reads SMNVEV (reference sequence). The CDR3 length is 13 residues. CDR3 in amino acids: CASSLAGANEQFF. Written as DNA, the CDR3 is TGTGCCAGCAGTTTAGCCGGCGCCAATGAGCAGTTCTTC.

The chain joins TRBV5-1 to TRBJ1-4; TRBD1 is a possible D gene (6 bases). Trimming cost V 3 bases and J 6 bases, with 15 bases left between them. This CDR3 has 15 residues. Germline V CDR1 and CDR2: SGHRS, YFSETQ. CDR3 region: CASSSTDRQYEKLFF. The CDR3 DNA reads as TGCGCCAGCAGCTCCACCGACAGGCAGTATGAAAAACTGTTTTTT. Filled out from reference TRBV5-1 and TRBJ1-4, the complete variable domain reads KAGVTQTPRYLIKTRGQQVTLSCSPISGHRSVSWYQQTPGQGLQFLFEYFSETQRNKGNFPGRFSGRQFSNSRSEMNVSTLELGDSALYLCASSSTDRQYEKLFFGSGTQLSVL.

The chain has TRBV5-1 and TRBJ1-4, with 10 nucleotides matching TRBD1. The CDR3 sequence is 17 residues long. Per germline, CDR1 SGHRS and CDR2 YFSETQ. The V segment lost 2 bases and the J segment 1 base; nucleotides outside the gene matches: 5. CDR3 protein: CASSFLDRGRTNEKLFF. The CDR3 region has the DNA TGCGCCAGCAGCTTCCTGGACAGGGGGAGAACTAATGAAAAACTGTTTTTT.

The V and J genes are TRBV6-1 and TRBJ2-3; 7 bases are shared with TRBD1. Per the germline V gene, CDR1 is MNHNS and CDR2 is SASEGT. J was trimmed by 5 bases and V by 6 bases; bases with no gene match: 8. The CDR3 contains 14 residues. The CDR3 sequence: CASRSGTGEDTQYF. The DNA of the CDR3 is TGTGCCAGCAGGTCCGGAACAGGGGAAGATACGCAGTATTTT.

The V gene is TRBV6-5, the J gene TRBJ2-6; D is uncertain. CDR3 length: 15 residues. Germline V lookup: CDR1 MNHEY, CDR2 SVGAGI. Trimming took off 6 bases at V and 1 base at J, with 10 bases between the two ends. Here the CDR3 reads CASSRPPSGANVLTF. CDR3 coding DNA: TGTGCCAGCAGCCGACCCCCTTCTGGGGCCAACGTCCTGACTTTC.

V and J are TRBV2 and TRBJ2-5; D remains unclear. Trimming took 4 bases from V and 5 from J, leaving 8 bases between them. The CDR3 length is 12 residues. CDR1 SNHLY and CDR2 FYNNEI come from the germline V gene. The CDR3 DNA sequence: TGTGCCAGCAGTGGGGAAGGGGAGACCCAGTACTTC. Translation gives CASSGEGETQYF.

This rearrangement joins TRBV4-1 to TRBJ2-1; 11 bases are shared with TRBD2. The CDR3 is 16 amino acids. J lost 3 bases, V lost 5 bases, and 6 bases had no gene match. From germline, CDR1 is MGHRA and CDR2 YSYEKL. The DNA of the CDR3 is TGCGCCAGCAGCGGACTAGCGGGCGCGATCTACAATGAGCAGTTCTTC. Translation gives CASSGLAGAIYNEQFF.